The 3 T cell receptor beta chains listed next were all sequenced from one sample in a study. TCRdb re-analysed the 5' RACE reads in MiXCR, keeping a single row per CDR3 protein. This sample yields 9,000 to 9,500 distinct CDR3 sequences, of which over 35% are seen a single time; about 2.7% belongs to the top ten. The sorted Tregs were CD4+CD25+CD127-/low cells. The sequenced sample was Tregs sorted from a lymph node. The receptors come from a female donor with breast cancer.

This clonotype was found a few times. The chain recombines TRBV7-6 with TRBJ2-7; the match to TRBD1 covers 8 bases. Per germline, CDR1 SGHVS and CDR2 FNYEAQ. This CDR3 region has 13 residues. J lost 5 bases, V lost 4 bases, and 4 bases had no gene match. The CDR3 protein is CASSSQGGNEQYF. The CDR3 DNA is TGTGCCAGCAGCTCACAGGGGGGAAACGAGCAGTACTTC. The whole variable domain, remainder taken from reference TRBV7-6 and TRBJ2-7, is GAGVSQSPRYKVTKRGQDVALRCDPISGHVSLYWYRQALGQGPEFLTYFNYEAQQDKSGLPNDRFSAERPEGSISTLTIQRTEQRDSAMYRCASSSQGGNEQYFGPGTRLTVT.

This chain joins TRBV20-1 and TRBJ2-5, with D unresolved. The CDR3 sequence is 15 residues long. V was cut by 1 base and J by 4 bases, with 16 bases left in between. The V gene's germline CDR1 is DFQATT and CDR2 SNEGSKA (reference sequence). As DNA, the CDR3 is TGCAGTGCTAGAGTGGGGTTCGTTAACGGAGAGACCCAGTACTTC. It specifies CSARVGFVNGETQYF.

This clonotype has just a few counts. The rearrangement uses TRBV5-6 and TRBJ2-7, with TRBD1 matching over 8 bases. Trimming cost V 3 bases and J 3 bases; bases outside gene matches: 5. This CDR3 region has 14 residues. Germline values: CDR1 SGHDT, CDR2 YYEEEE. This CDR3 is CASSYGQGYYEQYF. For the CDR3, the DNA is TGTGCCAGCAGCTACGGACAGGGTTACTACGAGCAGTACTTC.